This T cell receptor beta chain stems from a study of OX40 agonist ivuxolimab in advanced cancers. Study-wide results and caveats: At doses 0.1 to 3.0 mg/kg, CD4+ and CD8+ clones expanded. On average, CD8+ T cells had more expanded clones than CD4+.

In regard to this clone: Its antigen is not known.

Some clones are missing from TCRdb's copy, which holds only in-frame ones; the method was immunoSEQ multiplex PCR. The data show about 40,000 clones, more than 70% seen once. The CDR3 is made up of 13 amino acids. CDR1 SGDLS and CDR2 YYNGEE come from the germline V gene. The V and J ends lost 4 bases and 3 bases respectively, with 11 bases between them. This specimen consisted of CD4+ or CD8+ T cells sorted from blood, obtained in a trial of the OX40 agonist ivuxolimab. This receptor was taken from an adult with an advanced solid tumor such as melanoma, head and neck, liver or kidney cancer. The chain employs TRBV9 and TRBJ2-7; D is ambiguous. This CDR3 reads CASSPNPLYEQYF. CDR3 nucleotide sequence: TGTGCCAGCAGCCCAAACCCCCTCTACGAGCAGTACTTC.